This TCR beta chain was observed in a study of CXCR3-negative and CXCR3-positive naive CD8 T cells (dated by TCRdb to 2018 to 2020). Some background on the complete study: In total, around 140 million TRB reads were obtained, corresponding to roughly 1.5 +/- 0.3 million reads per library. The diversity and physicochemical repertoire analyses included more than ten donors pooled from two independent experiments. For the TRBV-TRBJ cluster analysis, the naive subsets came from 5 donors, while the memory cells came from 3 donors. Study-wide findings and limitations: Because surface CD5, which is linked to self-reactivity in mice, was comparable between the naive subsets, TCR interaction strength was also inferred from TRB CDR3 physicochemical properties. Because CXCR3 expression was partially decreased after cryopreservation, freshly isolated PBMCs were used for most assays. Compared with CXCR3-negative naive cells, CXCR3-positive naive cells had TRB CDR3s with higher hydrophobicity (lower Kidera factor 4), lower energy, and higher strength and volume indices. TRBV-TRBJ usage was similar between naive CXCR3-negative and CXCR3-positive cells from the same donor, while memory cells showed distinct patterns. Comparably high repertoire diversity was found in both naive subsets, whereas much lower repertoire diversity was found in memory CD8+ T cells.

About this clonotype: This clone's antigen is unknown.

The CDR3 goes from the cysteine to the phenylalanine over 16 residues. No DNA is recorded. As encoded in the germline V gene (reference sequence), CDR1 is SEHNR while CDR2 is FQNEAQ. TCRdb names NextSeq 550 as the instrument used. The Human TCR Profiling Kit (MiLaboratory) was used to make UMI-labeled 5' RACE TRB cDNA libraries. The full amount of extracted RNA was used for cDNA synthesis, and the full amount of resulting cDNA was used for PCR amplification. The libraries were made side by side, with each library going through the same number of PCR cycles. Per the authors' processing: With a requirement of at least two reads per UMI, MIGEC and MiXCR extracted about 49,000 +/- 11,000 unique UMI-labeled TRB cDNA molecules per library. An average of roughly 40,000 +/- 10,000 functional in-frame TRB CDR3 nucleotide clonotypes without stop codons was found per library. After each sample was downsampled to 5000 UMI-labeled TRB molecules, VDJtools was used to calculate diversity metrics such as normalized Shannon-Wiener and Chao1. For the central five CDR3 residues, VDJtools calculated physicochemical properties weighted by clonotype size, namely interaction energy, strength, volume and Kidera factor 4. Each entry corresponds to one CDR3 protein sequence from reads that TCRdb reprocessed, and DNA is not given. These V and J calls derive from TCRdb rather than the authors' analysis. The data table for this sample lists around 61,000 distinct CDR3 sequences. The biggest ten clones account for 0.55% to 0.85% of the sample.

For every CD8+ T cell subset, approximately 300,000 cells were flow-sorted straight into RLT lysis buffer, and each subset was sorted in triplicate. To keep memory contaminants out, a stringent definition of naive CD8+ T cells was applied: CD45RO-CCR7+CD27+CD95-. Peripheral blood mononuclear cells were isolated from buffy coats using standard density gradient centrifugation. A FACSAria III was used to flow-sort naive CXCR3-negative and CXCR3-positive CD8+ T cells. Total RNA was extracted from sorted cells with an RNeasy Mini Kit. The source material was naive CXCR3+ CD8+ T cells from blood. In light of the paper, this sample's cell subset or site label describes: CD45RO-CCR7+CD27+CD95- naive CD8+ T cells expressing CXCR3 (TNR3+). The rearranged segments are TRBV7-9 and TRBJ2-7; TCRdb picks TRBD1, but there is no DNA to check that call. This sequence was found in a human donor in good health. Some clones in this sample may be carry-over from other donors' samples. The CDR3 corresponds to CASSLVPGHPSLEQYF.